This TCR beta chain emerged from a study of blood T cell repertoires in COVID-19. Study-wide context: The United States, Italy and Spain provided the acute and convalescent COVID-19 samples.

The repertoire was sequenced with immunoSEQ multiplex PCR; TCRdb's copy has only in-frame clones and lacks some. The data hold about 110,000 clones, with about nine tenths observed a single time. CDR1 is GTSNPN and CDR2 is SVGIG in the germline V gene (reference sequence). The ends were cut back, 1 base at V and 2 bases at J, with 12 bases in the middle. The length of the CDR3 is 15 residues. The sequence came from a man between 40 and 49 years old with acute or convalescent COVID-19. V usage is TRBV30 and J usage is TRBJ2-1, with TRBD2 as a possible D gene (7 bases). Sequencing input: peripheral blood. The CDR3 sequence: CAWSGGGGPYNEQFF. As DNA, the CDR3 is TGTGCCTGGAGTGGAGGGGGGGGCCCCTACAATGAGCAGTTCTTC.